This TCR beta chain was observed in a study of OX40 agonist ivuxolimab in advanced cancers. Across the study: From 23 to 79 years was the age range, with a mean of roughly 64 years, and 65% to 90% were male. Whole-study findings and limits: Among some nonresponders, normalized T-cell clonal expansion was also low. No antigen was identified for the clonally expanded peripheral T cells.

Sequencing used immunoSEQ multiplex PCR; TCRdb keeps in-frame clones, though not all of them. The top ten clones hold around 38% of a sample with about 20,000 clones, around 85% of them seen once. The CDR3 has 15 residues. V dropped 2 bases and J dropped 4 bases, with 15 bases sitting between them. Per the germline V gene, CDR1 is MNHNS and CDR2 is SASEGT. There are a few counts of this clone. Its antigen remains unidentified. The sample was CD4+ or CD8+ T cells sorted from blood, taken in a trial of the OX40 agonist ivuxolimab. The chain uses TRBV6-1 and TRBJ2-7; a possible D gene is TRBD1 (7 bases). The clonotype comes from an adult with an advanced solid tumor such as melanoma, head and neck, liver or kidney cancer. The CDR3 DNA reads as TGTGCCAGCAGTGAACGGGCAGGGGGGATTTACGAGCAGTACTTC. This translates into CASSERAGGIYEQYF.